The T cell receptor beta chain under discussion was sequenced for a study of beta chain features in type 1 diabetes. Study findings and constraints: Moderately but significantly shorter TCRB CDR3s were found in Type 1 diabetes patients in all four CD4+ subsets. Amplification by PCR could prefer shorter templates, with the same effect in patients and controls. Individuals with type 1 diabetes displayed fewer insertions and more deletions at VDJ junctions.

The whole isolated RNA underwent reverse transcription, so sequencing captured expressed TCRB transcripts. Sequencing was performed with immunoSEQ multiplex PCR; in TCRdb, only in-frame clones are kept and a portion is missing. The sample carries under 350,000 clones, more than 13% recorded once. Of note for this clone: The antigen remains undetermined.

The CDR3 sequence is 16 residues long. The J segment lost 2 bases and the V segment lost 2 bases, leaving 3 bases of the junction unmatched. Germline assignment: CDR1 SGHTA and CDR2 FQGTGA. This chain links TRBV7-3 with TRBJ2-6; 7 bases are a match to TRBD2. Sequencing was performed on naive CD4+ T cells from blood. The sequence came from a man younger than 45 with type 1 diabetes. DNA of the CDR3: TGTGCCAGCAGCTTAGGGGGGGGAGCTGGGGCCAACGTCCTGACTTTC. This gives the protein CASSLGGGAGANVLTF.